This T cell receptor (beta chain) was captured in a study of Graves' ophthalmopathy and Graves' hyperthyroidism. Study-level results: Classification of ophthalmopathy versus stable hyperthyroidism by a 13-signature model yielded 85% to 90% sensitivity and just under 83% specificity. Blood also held most thyroid clonotypes expanded above 0.001 frequency. Ophthalmopathy progression predictions by the model showed nearly 75% specificity and 60% to 71% sensitivity.

Germline CDR1 reads SEHNR; CDR2 reads FQNEAQ (reference sequence). With V trimmed by 5 bases and J by 6 bases, 4 bases remained unmatched. This CDR3 is 13 amino acids long. This clonotype was seen repeatedly, ten times or more. Its antigen is not known. Amplified material comprised TCR beta CDR3 regions derived from RNA transcripts. HTBI primers were used in a first-round RT-PCR, which preceded a second-round multiplex PCR. TCRdb re-called the multiplex PCR reads with MiXCR, one entry per CDR3 protein. This sample has around 340,000 distinct CDR3 sequences, with 15% to 20% found just once. The TCR comes from an adult man with Graves' ophthalmopathy. The chain recombines TRBV7-9 with TRBJ1-2; 9 bases line up with TRBD1. Sequenced input: peripheral blood. DNA for the CDR3: TGTGCCAGCAGCCCCCGACAGGGGGATGGCTACACCTTC. Protein: CASSPRQGDGYTF.